The 14 T cell receptor beta chains reported below all come from one sample, sequenced in a study of blood T cell repertoires in COVID-19 (dated by TCRdb to the early 2020s). Receptor libraries were prepared by the immunoSEQ multiplex PCR assay. Held by TCRdb, this immuneACCESS table contains in-frame sequences only and omits some clones. Under half of the omission traces to an unresolved V gene where checked; the cause of the rest is unknown. This sample has 84,000 or so clones in its table, and 80% to 90% of those were observed once. The biggest ten clones account for approximately 13% of the sample. The material sequenced was peripheral blood. These receptors originate from a human donor in a cohort sampled during active COVID-19.

This chain uses TRBV5-4 with TRBJ2-3, with 13 bases identical to TRBD2. V shed 4 bases and J 2 bases; nucleotides not matched to a gene: 7. The CDR3 covers 17 residues. Looked up from germline, CDR1 is SGHNT and CDR2 is YYREEE (reference sequence). The CDR3 reads CASSPGLAGVTTDTQYF. In DNA form, the CDR3 reads TGTGCCAGCAGCCCCGGACTAGCGGGGGTGACCACAGATACGCAGTATTTT.

V usage is TRBV6-5 and J usage is TRBJ1-2; D possibly corresponds to TRBD1 (6 bases). V gave up 2 bases and J gave up 7 bases, with 11 bases separating them. Looked up from germline, CDR1 is MNHEY and CDR2 is SVGAGI. The CDR3 consists of 13 residues. Here the CDR3 reads CASSYTRDTGYTF. The CDR3 coding sequence is TGTGCCAGCAGTTACACAAGGGACACTGGCTACACCTTC.

The chain couples TRBV24-1 to TRBJ2-2; 11 bases fit TRBD2. The CDR3 extends over 16 amino acids. The J segment lost 0 bases and the V segment lost 9 bases, leaving 5 bases of the junction unmatched. Per germline, CDR1 KGHDR and CDR2 SFDVKD. DNA of the CDR3: TGTGCCACCGCTAGCGGGGGGCGTTCGAACACCGGGGAGCTGTTTTTT. Translation: CATASGGRSNTGELFF.

This clone was recorded only once. The V and J genes are TRBV10-3 and TRBJ1-5, with TRBD1 identical over 8 bases. The CDR3 loop spans 13 amino acids. The V gene end was trimmed by 2 bases and the J gene end by 7 bases; junction bases not matched to a gene: 1. CDR1 and CDR2 (germline): ENHRY, SYGVKD. The CDR3 reads CAISETGGQPQHF. CDR3 nucleotide sequence: TGTGCCATCAGTGAGACAGGGGGGCAGCCCCAGCATTTT.

This chain's CDR3 is CASSRRRTGYFQSPLHF. CDR3 DNA sequence: TGTGCCAGCAGCCGGCGACGGACAGGGTATTTCCAGTCACCCCTCCACTTT. The rearrangement joins TRBV3-1 (or the pseudogene TRBV3-2) to TRBJ1-6, with 8 bases that match TRBD1. CDR3 size: 17 residues. Trimming cost V 4 bases and J 10 bases; bases outside gene matches: 15. Germline V lookup: CDR1 LGHDT, CDR2 YNNKEL (reference sequence).

This clone was recorded at least ten times. The chain joins TRBV2 to TRBJ2-1, with a tentative D call TRBD2 (6 bases). This CDR3 comprises 16 residues. Trimming removed 1 base at V and 0 bases at J, with 10 bases between. Germline CDR1 is SNHLY and CDR2 is FYNNEI. CDR3 sequence reads: CASSEGLVGSYNEQFF. CDR3 coding DNA: TGTGCCAGCAGTGAAGGACTAGTGGGCTCCTACAATGAGCAGTTCTTC.

This clone came up a few times. This sequence joins TRBV30 and TRBJ1-3; 7 bases line up with TRBD1. The CDR3 has 14 amino acids. From germline, CDR1 is GTSNPN and CDR2 SVGIG (reference sequence). The V segment lost 6 bases and the J segment 0 bases; nucleotides outside the gene matches: 5. CDR3: CACAGTASGNTIYF. In DNA, the CDR3 is TGTGCCTGCGCCGGGACAGCCTCTGGAAACACCATATATTTT.

This chain links TRBV14 with TRBJ2-7; perhaps TRBD1 as D (5 bases). There are 13 residues in the CDR3. Germline CDR1 is SGHDN and CDR2 is FVKESK. Trimming shortened V by 4 bases and J by 0 bases, and 7 bases separated the two germline ends. The CDR3 loop reads CASSLRGSYEQYF. The CDR3, as DNA: TGTGCCAGCAGCCTAAGGGGCTCCTACGAGCAGTACTTC.

V gene TRBV4-3 combines with J gene TRBJ2-1; D gene unclear. This CDR3 has 16 residues. The germline V gene encodes CDR1 LGHNA and CDR2 YSLEER. With 0 bases removed from V and 7 bases from J, the gap between germline ends came to 16 bases. In DNA, the CDR3 is TGCGCCAGCAGCCAAGATTTCGGCAATAGAGGTAATGAGCAGTTCTTC. Encoded protein: CASSQDFGNRGNEQFF.

The chain carries TRBV28 and TRBJ2-1; 14 bases map to TRBD2. CDR3 length: 16 residues. From germline, CDR1 is MDHEN and CDR2 SYDVKM. V dropped 10 bases and J dropped 1; count of bases not matched to a gene: 6. CDR3 nucleotides: TGTGCCACCCTGACTAGCGGGGGGGGTTCCTACAATGAGCAGTTCTTC. Encoded protein: CATLTSGGGSYNEQFF.

This clone was recorded once. The genes are TRBV7-8 and TRBJ2-5; tentatively, D is TRBD1 (6 bases). The CDR3 has 19 amino acids. Trimming pared 5 bases from V and 1 base from J, leaving 26 bases between. Per germline, CDR1 SGHVS and CDR2 FQNEAQ. CDR3 nucleotide sequence: TGTGCCAGCAGCCCTAAGATCAGATCCAGGACAGAAGTCCAAGAGACCCAGTACTTC. Residues: CASSPKIRSRTEVQETQYF.

The chain uses TRBV4-3 and TRBJ1-1, with TRBD1 matching 9 bases. V was pared by 4 bases and J by 4 bases, with 4 bases of the junction left unmatched. Per the germline V gene, CDR1 is LGHNA and CDR2 is YSLEER. The CDR3 totals 14 residues. Here the CDR3 DNA reads TGCGCCAGCAGCCTCGACAGGGGGGTCACTGAAGCTTTCTTT. As protein: CASSLDRGVTEAFF.

The J gene is TRBJ1-5, the V gene TRBV2; D uncertain. The CDR3 contains 14 residues. Looked up from germline, CDR1 is SNHLY and CDR2 is FYNNEI. The ends were cut back, 3 bases at V and 9 bases at J, with 15 bases in the middle. CDR3 residues: CASSEGRRNVPQHF. DNA for the CDR3: TGTGCCAGCAGTGAGGGCCGTCGCAATGTGCCCCAGCATTTT.

This chain connects TRBV10-3 to TRBJ1-3, with D hard to call. From germline, CDR1 is ENHRY and CDR2 SYGVKD. The V end was cut by 4 bases, the J end by 3 bases, with 16 bases between. The CDR3 runs 16 residues. CDR3 sequence reads: CAISAGAIGGGNTIYF. The DNA of the CDR3 is TGTGCCATCAGTGCCGGAGCAATTGGAGGTGGAAACACCATATATTTT.